Listed here are 18 T cell receptor beta chains from one sample, sequenced in a study of T-cell reconstitution after alpha-beta-depleted transplantation in children. Preparation of the TCRbeta library was carried out with unique molecular identifiers. TCRdb re-derived calls from the PCR reads in MiXCR, one entry per CDR3 protein. This sample carries approximately 500,000 distinct CDR3 sequences, under 12% of them seen once, and the ten largest clones take just over 2%. Sequenced here: PBMCs, sampled before TCRalphabeta/CD19-depleted stem cell transplant. All receptors derive from a child aged 2 to 15 with inherited bone marrow failure, due to receive a stem cell transplant.

The sample holds many counts of this clonotype. This chain connects TRBV28 to TRBJ2-7; D unclear. The CDR3 extends over 14 amino acids. Germline CDR1 reads MDHEN; CDR2 reads SYDVKM. The ends were cut back, 2 bases at V and 2 bases at J, with 10 bases in the middle. The CDR3 DNA is TGTGCCAGCAGTTTACCGGGCGTGACCTACGAGCAGTACTTC. The encoded protein is CASSLPGVTYEQYF.

This clonotype was seen ten or more times. V is TRBV4-3 and J is TRBJ2-1, with 15 bases matching TRBD2. The trim removed 4 bases at V and 0 bases at J, leaving 4 bases unmatched. Looked up from germline, CDR1 is LGHNA and CDR2 is YSLEER. This CDR3 has 18 residues. This CDR3 is CASSRGLAGGTSYNEQFF. The CDR3 region has the DNA TGCGCCAGCAGCCGAGGACTAGCGGGAGGGACCTCCTACAATGAGCAGTTCTTC.

This clonotype was recorded many times. The chain joins TRBV12-3 or TRBV12-4 to TRBJ2-5; TRBD1 matches 7 bases. V gave up 0 bases and J gave up 5 bases; unmatched junction bases: 9. The CDR3 extends over 16 amino acids. The CDR3 reads CASSLALGDSGETQYF. CDR3 DNA: TGTGCCAGCAGTTTAGCCTTGGGGGACAGTGGGGAGACCCAGTACTTC.

This clonotype appeared a few times. The CDR3, as DNA: TGTGCCAGCAGCCCACAGGGGGTGGGGAACACCGGGGAGCTGTTTTTT. Its protein is CASSPQGVGNTGELFF. This rearrangement joins TRBV7-2 to TRBJ2-2, with 8 bases that match TRBD1. Unmatched junction bases numbered 6, after V lost 5 bases and J lost 1 base. Germline assignment: CDR1 SGHTA and CDR2 FQGNSA. The CDR3 extends over 16 amino acids.

There are many counts of this clonotype. This chain connects TRBV5-1 to TRBJ2-2, with TRBD2 matching 8 bases. The CDR3 loop spans 17 amino acids. Looked up from germline, CDR1 is SGHRS and CDR2 is YFSETQ. The trim removed 4 bases at V and 0 bases at J, leaving 8 bases unmatched. CDR3 sequence: CASSTVPGLANTGELFF. The CDR3 DNA sequence: TGCGCCAGCAGCACAGTTCCGGGACTAGCGAACACCGGGGAGCTGTTTTTT.

This clonotype was found many times. The chain uses TRBV9 and TRBJ2-5; 7 bases match TRBD2. Losses at the gene ends were 2 bases for V and 4 bases for J; bases not matched to a gene: 5. The CDR3 length is 14 residues. CDR1 is SGDLS and CDR2 is YYNGEE in the germline V gene. CDR3 coding DNA: TGTGCCAGCAGCGTTGCGGGAGAAGGAGAGACCCAGTACTTC. The encoded protein is CASSVAGEGETQYF.

This clonotype was counted ten times or more. The gene calls are TRBV12-3 or TRBV12-4 and TRBJ2-1; no clear D gene. The CDR3 is 12 residues long. The germline V and J ends were trimmed by 10 bases and 0 bases, with 7 bases remaining between them. The CDR3: CAIEFSYNEQFF. CDR3 nucleotide sequence: TGTGCCATCGAGTTCTCCTACAATGAGCAGTTCTTC.

Many counts were recorded for this clonotype. The chain uses TRBV5-1 and TRBJ2-5, with D perhaps TRBD1 or TRBD2 (5 bases each). CDR1 is SGHRS, CDR2 YFSETQ, per germline. V was clipped by 0 bases and J by 4 bases, with 10 bases between them. The CDR3 length is 14 residues. The CDR3 here is CASSLAVGGETQYF. DNA of the CDR3: TGCGCCAGCAGCTTGGCCGTTGGGGGAGAGACCCAGTACTTC.

This clonotype was detected ten times or more. The chain employs TRBV12-5 and TRBJ2-5, with D possibly matching TRBD2 (5 bases). The CDR3 sequence is 14 residues long. The ends were cut back, 4 bases at V and 4 bases at J, with 13 bases in the middle. Germline-derived CDR1 and CDR2 are LGHNT and FRNRAP. The CDR3 loop is CASGSPSGSETQYF. DNA for the CDR3: TGTGCTAGTGGTTCCCCGAGCGGATCAGAGACCCAGTACTTC.

This clonotype has at least ten counts. V is TRBV18 and J is TRBJ2-1; no firm D call. The CDR3 totals 11 residues. Trimming cost V 8 bases and J 5 bases, with 7 bases left between them. CDR1 KGHSH and CDR2 LQKENI come from the germline V gene. The CDR3 DNA reads TGTGCCAGCCGGAAGGACAATGAGCAGTTCTTC. Protein product: CASRKDNEQFF.

The chain links TRBV30 to TRBJ2-3; TRBD1 matches 11 bases. The CDR3 has 16 residues. Trimming cost V 1 base and J 2 bases; bases outside gene matches: 5. Germline V gene sequence: CDR1 GTSNPN, CDR2 SVGIG (reference sequence). This chain's CDR3 is CAWSARDRGATDTQYF. The CDR3 nucleotides read TGTGCCTGGAGTGCCCGGGACAGGGGGGCCACAGATACGCAGTATTTT.

In its sample, this clonotype was seen many times. The V and J genes are TRBV12-3 or TRBV12-4 and TRBJ1-1, with unresolved D. The CDR3 consists of 12 residues. V gave up 0 bases and J gave up 10 bases, with 9 bases separating them. The CDR3 DNA follows: TGTGCCAGCAGTTTAGCGCAAGGGTCAGCTTTCTTT. It translates to CASSLAQGSAFF.

The genes are TRBV18 and TRBJ2-7, with D tentatively TRBD1 (5 bases). The CDR3 loop spans 13 amino acids. CDR1 and CDR2 from the germline V gene are KGHSH and LQKENI. V shed 3 bases and J shed 5 bases, with 11 bases lying between them. The CDR3 spells CASSPRGYDEQYF. CDR3 coding DNA: TGTGCCAGCTCACCTAGGGGTTATGACGAGCAGTACTTC.

This clonotype was seen at least ten times. The chain combines TRBV5-8 with TRBJ2-2; TRBD2 matches 10 bases. Trimming removed 2 bases from V and 5 bases from J; junction bases left unmatched: 6. Germline lookup yields CDR1 SGHTS and CDR2 YDEGEE. The CDR3 loop spans 16 amino acids. CDR3 sequence reads: CASSFSSGRETGELFF. The CDR3 DNA reads as TGTGCCAGCAGCTTCTCTAGCGGGAGAGAAACCGGGGAGCTGTTTTTT.

This clonotype was counted at least ten times. This CDR3 is CSARGLAGFTGELFF. The CDR3 nucleotides read TGCAGTGCTAGAGGACTAGCGGGATTCACCGGGGAGCTGTTTTTT. This chain uses TRBV20-1 with TRBJ2-2; TRBD2 matches at 11 bases. Trimming removed 1 base from V and 4 bases from J; junction bases left unmatched: 2. Germline V CDR1 and CDR2: DFQATT, SNEGSKA (reference sequence). The CDR3 consists of 15 residues.

This clonotype has at least ten counts. CDR3 protein: CSARGLSNQPQHF. CDR3 coding DNA: TGCAGTGCTAGAGGACTCAGCAATCAGCCCCAGCATTTT. V usage is TRBV20-1 and J usage is TRBJ1-5, with D uncertain. The CDR3 is 13 residues long. Trimming took 1 base from V and 1 from J, leaving 5 bases between them. Germline assignment: CDR1 DFQATT and CDR2 SNEGSKA (reference sequence).

At least ten counts were recorded for this clonotype. This chain joins TRBV27 and TRBJ2-1; D remains unclear. Trimming took 2 bases from V and 8 from J, leaving 19 bases between them. There are 16 residues in the CDR3. Germline CDR1 is MNHEY and CDR2 is SMNVEV (reference sequence). CDR3 region: CASSLGWPSKIDEQFF. In DNA form, the CDR3 reads TGTGCCAGCAGTTTAGGATGGCCAAGTAAAATAGATGAGCAGTTCTTC.

This clonotype came up a few times. The chain uses TRBV7-2 and TRBJ2-3, with 9 bases aligning to TRBD2. V lost 5 bases, J lost 6 bases, and 15 bases stayed unmatched. The CDR3 runs 17 residues. CDR1 and CDR2 from the germline V gene are SGHTA and FQGNSA. The CDR3: CASSPRLAAMGLDTQYF. The CDR3 bases are TGTGCCAGCAGCCCGCGACTAGCGGCTATGGGATTGGATACGCAGTATTTT. Using reference TRBV7-2 and TRBJ2-3 for the parts outside the CDR3, the full variable domain is GAGVSQSPSNKVTEKGKDVELRCDPISGHTALYWYRQSLGQGLEFLIYFQGNSAPDKSGLPSDRFSAERTGGSVSTLTIQRTQQEDSAVYLCASSPRLAAMGLDTQYFGPGTRLTVL.